Listed below are T cell receptor beta chains from one sample, sequenced in a study of Ad26.COV2.S vaccination and SARS-CoV-2 variants. The protocol was immunoSEQ multiplex PCR, while the TCRdb copy is restricted to in-frame clones and leaves out a portion. The table shows 400,000 to 450,000 clones, with roughly 91% occurring only once. The sequencing here drew on peripheral blood, taken in a trial of Ad26.COV2.S vaccine versus placebo. The receptors originated from a person aged 18-60 years who received the Ad26.COV2.S COVID-19 vaccine or a placebo. Each CDR3 is given with its conserved first and last residue. The D gene is left open where the match is weak. Size tells how often a clone was seen (once, few, many) or the class of an expanded clone, and some rows leave it out.

D,size,J,V,DNA,CDR3
.,.,TRBJ2-1,TRBV7-8,TGTGCCAGCAGCGCCCATAGGGACTTCTCCTACAATGAGCAGTTCTTC,CASSAHRDFSYNEQFF
TRBD2,.,TRBJ2-7,TRBV18,TGTGCCAGCTCACCTCTAGCGGAATACGAGCAGTACTTC,CASSPLAEYEQYF
.,once,TRBJ2-1,TRBV27,TGTGCCAGCACTTCGGGACGGCCCTCCTACAATGAGCAGTTCTTC,CASTSGRPSYNEQFF
TRBD2,.,TRBJ2-7,TRBV6-5,TGTGCCAGCAGTTACTCGAGCCTAGCGGGAGCCTACGAGCAGTACTTC,CASSYSSLAGAYEQYF
TRBD2,.,TRBJ2-7,TRBV2,TGTGCCAGCAGTTCCAATCCCCCCGGACTAGCGAACTACGAGCAGTACTTC,CASSSNPPGLANYEQYF
TRBD2,.,TRBJ2-2,TRBV11-1,TGTGCCAGCAGCCTGGGGGGGACGGTACCCGGGGAGCTGTTTTTT,CASSLGGTVPGELFF
.,.,TRBJ1-4,TRBV4-2,TGTGCCAGCAGCCAAGCTGGGGGAGGAGAAAAACTGTTTTTT,CASSQAGGGEKLFF
.,.,TRBJ2-7,TRBV5-6,TGTGCCAGCAGCTTGGGTCGGGGACACCACGAGCAGTACTTC,CASSLGRGHHEQYF
.,.,TRBJ1-1,TRBV30,TGTGCCTGGAGTGTACGTGGACCGAACACTGAAGCTTTCTTT,CAWSVRGPNTEAFF
.,.,TRBJ2-1,TRBV28,TGTGCCAGTAAAGTTCTTAGTTCCTCTTACAATGAGCAGTTCTTC,CASKVLSSSYNEQFF
.,.,TRBJ2-3,TRBV19,TGTGCCAGTAGCCTAAGCGAGGCAGATACGCAGTATTTT,CASSLSEADTQYF
TRBD1,.,TRBJ1-5,TRBV19,TGTGCCAGTAGTAGAGGACAGGATTTTAGCAATCAGCCCCAGCATTTT,CASSRGQDFSNQPQHF
TRBD2,few,TRBJ2-1,TRBV6-2/TRBV6-3,TGTGCCAGCAGTTATAGTGGCCTAGCGGGAATCGACAATGAGCAGTTCTTC,CASSYSGLAGIDNEQFF
.,.,TRBJ2-7,TRBV12-3/TRBV12-4,TGTGCCAGCAGCCTTGGCTCCGAGCAGTACTTC,CASSLGSEQYF
.,once,TRBJ2-5,TRBV28,TGTGCCAGCAGTACACCAGAGACCCAGTACTTC,CASSTPETQYF
.,.,TRBJ2-2,TRBV3-1/TRBV3-2,TGTGCCAGCAGCCCTGGCTTCCAGAACACCGGGGAGCTGTTTTTT,CASSPGFQNTGELFF
.,.,TRBJ2-7,TRBV7-8,TGTGCCAGCAGTTTAAGGAGTAGGTCCTACGAGCAGTACTTC,CASSLRSRSYEQYF
TRBD1,.,TRBJ1-6,TRBV7-3,TGTGCCAGCAGCTTGCGGACAGGGGGTAATTCACCCCTCCACTTT,CASSLRTGGNSPLHF
.,.,TRBJ2-2,TRBV11-1,TGTGCCAGCAGCTTAGAAGCCGGGGAGCTGTTTTTT,CASSLEAGELFF
TRBD2,.,TRBJ2-1,TRBV28,TGTGCCAGCAGTTTGGTGCAGGGACTAGCGGGTTGGTCCTACAATGAGCAGTTCTTC,CASSLVQGLAGWSYNEQFF
TRBD2,.,TRBJ2-7,TRBV13,TGTGCCAGCAGCTTAGGAGCGGGAGCATCCTACGAGCAGTACTTC,CASSLGAGASYEQYF
TRBD1,few,TRBJ1-1,TRBV5-1,TGCGCCAGCAGCTTCGGCCAGGGGGCAACTGAAGCTTTCTTT,CASSFGQGATEAFF
.,.,TRBJ2-2,TRBV5-4,TGTGCCAGCAGCTTGGGAGGGTCCGCCGGGGAGCTGTTTTTT,CASSLGGSAGELFF
.,.,TRBJ2-3,TRBV2,TGTGCCAGCAGTGAAGAACAGGCCGGTACAGATACGCAGTATTTT,CASSEEQAGTDTQYF
.,.,TRBJ1-2,TRBV10-3,TGTGCCATCAGTGTTTCCAGGGAAACCTATGGCTACACCTTC,CAISVSRETYGYTF
TRBD2,.,TRBJ2-1,TRBV6-6,TGTGCCAGCAGTTACTGGCTAGCGGTCTACAATGAGCAGTTCTTC,CASSYWLAVYNEQFF
TRBD2,.,TRBJ2-4,TRBV7-2,TGTGCCAGCAGCCCGCAACTAGCGGTCTTAGCCAAAAACATTCAGTACTTC,CASSPQLAVLAKNIQYF
.,.,TRBJ2-7,TRBV15,TGTGCCACCAGCAGAGATCGGACGTTCGGCGAGCAGTACTTC,CATSRDRTFGEQYF
TRBD1,.,TRBJ2-2,TRBV11-2,TGTGCCAGCAGCTTAGGGTGGACAGGGTACACCGGGGAGCTGTTTTTT,CASSLGWTGYTGELFF
TRBD1,.,TRBJ2-7,TRBV2,TGTGCCAGCAGCGGACAGGCGCCAGAGCAGTACTTC,CASSGQAPEQYF
.,.,TRBJ1-5,TRBV5-5,TGTGCCAGCAGCTTCCCCGGGGGCAATCAGCCCCAGCATTTT,CASSFPGGNQPQHF
TRBD2,.,TRBJ2-7,TRBV2,TGTGCCAGCAGGATCTTACGCGGGAGGGACGACGAGCAGTACTTC,CASRILRGRDDEQYF
.,.,TRBJ2-1,TRBV24-1,TGTGCCACCAGTGAGCACGGTTGGGAGCAGTTCTTC,CATSEHGWEQFF
.,.,TRBJ2-7,TRBV11-2,TGTGCCAGCAGCTTGGTCGGGATCGCGGGCGAGCAGTACTTC,CASSLVGIAGEQYF
.,once,TRBJ2-1,TRBV28,TGTGCCAGCAGTTTATACCATGAGCAGTTCTTC,CASSLYHEQFF
.,.,TRBJ2-1,TRBV15,TGTGCCACCAGCGCCTCTACCGGCAATGAGCAGTTCTTC,CATSASTGNEQFF
.,.,TRBJ2-2,TRBV18,TGTGCCAGCTCACCACCCCAATTCGGGGGGATGACAGGGAGGCACGCCGGGGAGCTGTTTTTT,CASSPPQFGGMTGRHAGELFF